This TCR beta chain was captured in a study of shared clonotypes between healthy human individuals. CDR1 and CDR2 (germline): MNHEY, SMNVEV (reference sequence). The V end was cut by 0 bases, the J end by 0 bases, with 3 bases between. CDR3 size: 15 residues. Findings and limits, study-wide: It was the non-shared clonotypes that had lower generation probabilities than clonotypes shared by all four donors.

Assay: immunoSEQ multiplex PCR; the TCRdb copy retains only in-frame clones and omits some. Of about 2 million clones detected, about 95% appear once; the ten largest clones hold about 1.1%. Selected positively for CCR7 and CD45RO-negative, naive CD8 cells excluded terminally differentiated effector memory CD45RA+ cells. Only Caucasian adults living in Nashville, Tennessee served as donors. This clone has a single count. Its antigen is not identified. The chain is built from TRBV27 and TRBJ2-6, with no clear D. The receptor was derived from a young man in good health. Sequenced: naive CD8+ T cells sorted from blood. CDR3 coding DNA: TGTGCCAGCAGTTTATCACCCTCTGGGGCCAACGTCCTGACTTTC. Its translation is CASSLSPSGANVLTF.